One sample yielded the 17 T cell receptor beta chains listed below, sequenced in a study of cytomegalovirus exposure and HLA in healthy donors. The primer mix had 60 Vbeta and 13 Jbeta primers. Assay used: immunoSEQ multiplex PCR; TCRdb lists only in-frame clones, some missing. The table has around 120,000 clones, more than 65% seen once. The material sequenced was PBMCs. These receptors were collected from a middle-aged man in good health and CMV-seronegative.

Of note for this clone: The same CDR3 can be traced to other DNA sequences in this sample. This chain joins TRBV7-2 and TRBJ2-3; D possibly corresponds to TRBD1 (6 bases). Germline values: CDR1 SGHTA, CDR2 FQGNSA. Between the trimmed V and J ends, which lost 4 bases and 4 bases, there was a span of 9 bases. The CDR3 length is 13 residues. CDR3 in amino acids: CASSSNRADTQYF. CDR3 coding DNA: TGTGCCAGCAGCTCCAACAGGGCAGATACGCAGTATTTT.

In its sample, this clone was seen once. The chain combines TRBV5-8 with TRBJ1-4; 8 bases are shared with TRBD1. V was clipped by 0 bases and J by 8 bases; unmatched bases: 6. The CDR3 covers 15 residues. The V gene's germline CDR1 is SGHTS and CDR2 YDEGEE. This CDR3 reads CASSLAGQGFEKLFF. The CDR3 DNA reads TGTGCCAGCAGCTTGGCCGGACAGGGATTCGAAAAACTGTTTTTT.

The chain recombines TRBV6-1 with TRBJ1-2, with a possible D match to TRBD1 (5 bases). Germline CDR1 reads MNHNS; CDR2 reads SASEGT. V lost 5 bases to trimming and J lost 13 bases, with 23 bases between them. The CDR3 spans 14 residues. DNA for the CDR3: TGTGCCAGCAGTCCAAACGCGGACCTCCAGGGAGGCACCTTC. Translation: CASSPNADLQGGTF.

The chain joins TRBV19 to TRBJ2-7; tentatively, D is TRBD1 (5 bases). Trimming removed 3 bases at V and 2 bases at J, with 8 bases between. CDR1 and CDR2 from the germline V gene are LNHDA and SQIVND (reference sequence). The CDR3 totals 13 residues. The CDR3 nucleotides read TGTGCCAGTAGTATGGACACTCCCTACGAGCAGTACTTC. The encoded protein is CASSMDTPYEQYF. Using reference TRBV19 and TRBJ2-7 for the parts outside the CDR3, the full variable domain is DGGITQSPKYLFRKEGQNVTLSCEQNLNHDAMYWYRQDPGQGLRLIYYSQIVNDFQKGDIAEGYSVSREKKESFPLTVTSAQKNPTAFYLCASSMDTPYEQYFGPGTRLTVT.

This clone was seen only a few times. The chain couples TRBV11-2 to TRBJ1-1; tentatively, D is TRBD1 (6 bases). Trimming took 4 bases from V and 6 from J, leaving 15 bases between them. The CDR3 has 14 amino acids. CDR1 SGHAT and CDR2 FQNNGV come from the germline V gene. The CDR3 DNA is TGTGCCAGCAGCTCAAGGGGGATGGGACCTGAAGCTTTCTTT. Translation gives CASSSRGMGPEAFF.

This rearrangement joins TRBV13 to TRBJ1-2, with a tentative D call TRBD1 (6 bases). The CDR3 runs 13 residues. V shed 5 bases and J shed 2 bases, with 9 bases lying between them. Per germline, CDR1 PRHDT and CDR2 FYEKMQ (reference sequence). In DNA, the CDR3 is TGTGCCAGCAGCGAAGGACAGAACTATGGCTACACCTTC. It encodes CASSEGQNYGYTF.

This chain connects TRBV4-1 to TRBJ1-6; D is unresolved. The CDR3 runs to 13 residues. The germline V gene encodes CDR1 MGHRA and CDR2 YSYEKL. The V end lost 0 bases, the J end lost 10 bases, and 7 bases lay between the germline ends. This chain's CDR3 is CASSQEARSPLHF. The CDR3 region has the DNA TGCGCCAGCAGCCAAGAGGCAAGATCACCCCTCCACTTT.

Only a few counts were recorded for this clone. V and J are TRBV6-1 and TRBJ2-6; a possible D gene is TRBD2 (6 bases). CDR1 and CDR2 (germline): MNHNS, SASEGT. This CDR3 is 17 amino acids long. V was cut by 0 bases and J by 2 bases, with 11 bases left in between. This CDR3 reads CASSEAIGGAGANVLTF. Written as DNA, the CDR3 is TGTGCCAGCAGTGAAGCTATCGGAGGGGCTGGGGCCAACGTCCTGACTTTC.

Details on this clone: Other DNA variants within this sample encode the same CDR3. The chain recombines TRBV18 with TRBJ1-1; D perhaps matches TRBD1 (5 bases). CDR1 and CDR2 (germline): KGHSH, LQKENI. This CDR3 has 14 residues. Trimming left V 0 bases short and J 1 base short, with 6 bases between. CDR3 amino acids: CASSPPDRNTEAFF. CDR3 bases: TGTGCCAGCTCACCACCCGACAGGAACACTGAAGCTTTCTTT.

The chain uses TRBV27 and TRBJ1-3; TRBD1 is a possible D gene (5 bases). Germline-derived CDR1 and CDR2 are MNHEY and SMNVEV (reference sequence). This CDR3 has 14 amino acids. V was trimmed by 11 bases and J by 4 bases, leaving 18 bases between them. In nucleotides, the CDR3 is TGTGCCCGTTTCGGGGGATTGAGGGGAAACACCATATATTTT. It yields the protein CARFGGLRGNTIYF.

The CDR3 region has the DNA TGCGCCAGCAGCGCCTCGACAGGACCCGAGCAGTACTTC. It specifies CASSASTGPEQYF. The V gene is TRBV5-1, the J gene TRBJ2-7; tentatively, D is TRBD1 (6 bases). With 4 bases removed from V and 6 bases from J, the gap between germline ends came to 14 bases. Germline values: CDR1 SGHRS, CDR2 YFSETQ. CDR3 length equals 13 residues.

The CDR3 DNA reads as TGTGCCAGCAGCGCTAGACAGGGCAGTAACTATGGCTACACCTTC. Protein: CASSARQGSNYGYTF. V gene TRBV9 combines with J gene TRBJ1-2; TRBD1 matches 7 bases. The CDR3 is made up of 15 amino acids. The V and J ends lost 3 bases and 1 base, in that order; junction bases with no gene match: 6. Germline V CDR1 and CDR2: SGDLS, YYNGEE.

This rearrangement joins TRBV5-4 to TRBJ1-3; D gene unclear. Per germline, CDR1 SGHNT and CDR2 YYREEE (reference sequence). This CDR3 is built from 18 residues. Trimming took 0 bases from V and 0 from J, leaving 16 bases between them. CDR3 coding DNA: TGTGCCAGCAGCTTGGGGGCGCCGGAAAGCTCCTCTGGAAACACCATATATTTT. This sequence encodes CASSLGAPESSSGNTIYF.

The chain carries TRBV19 and TRBJ2-2, with TRBD2 as a possible D gene (6 bases). Germline V gene sequence: CDR1 LNHDA, CDR2 SQIVND (reference sequence). Trimming cost V 7 bases and J 6 bases, with 12 bases left between them. The CDR3 contains 13 residues. CDR3 protein: CASISGEAGELFF. As DNA, the CDR3 is TGTGCCAGTATCTCGGGGGAGGCCGGGGAGCTGTTTTTT.

The chain is built from TRBV18 and TRBJ2-3; D perhaps matches TRBD2 (6 bases). The CDR3 is made up of 15 amino acids. V lost 3 bases to trimming and J lost 1 base, with 11 bases between them. The germline V gene has CDR1 KGHSH and CDR2 LQKENI. CDR3 region: CASSPGGSRTDTQYF. The CDR3 nucleotides are TGTGCCAGCTCACCGGGGGGAAGTCGCACAGATACGCAGTATTTT.

This chain connects TRBV19 to TRBJ2-4; 8 bases agree with TRBD2. This CDR3 contains 16 residues. The V gene end was trimmed by 5 bases and the J gene end by 0 bases; junction bases not matched to a gene: 6. CDR1 is LNHDA and CDR2 is SQIVND in the germline V gene (reference sequence). CDR3 in amino acids: CASSAGGRGAKNIQYF. CDR3 DNA sequence: TGTGCCAGTAGTGCGGGGGGCCGGGGAGCCAAAAACATTCAGTACTTC.

CDR3 residues: CASSSPGQDDGYTF. CDR3 DNA sequence: TGTGCCAGCAGCTCCCCGGGACAGGACGATGGCTACACCTTC. The chain is built from TRBV7-6 and TRBJ1-2, with 8 nucleotides matching TRBD1. CDR1 and CDR2 from the germline V gene are SGHVS and FNYEAQ. The CDR3 runs 14 residues. The V segment lost 4 bases and the J segment 6 bases; nucleotides outside the gene matches: 7.